This T cell receptor beta chain is from a study of siplizumab effects on memory and regulatory T cells. CDR1 and CDR2 from the germline V gene are LNHDA and SQIVND (reference sequence). This CDR3 region has 13 residues. The V end was cut by 4 bases, the J end by 4 bases, with 10 bases between. Overall study findings and caveats: Among alloreactive clones, only a minor fraction mapped to unstimulated subsets. The study found that mappable alloreactive CD4+ clones averaged around 72% Treg-derived with siplizumab and about 26% in controls. Left unconfirmed was the suppressive function of proliferating Tregs from siplizumab cultures. Naive or memory phenotype assignment was not possible for roughly 75-95% of proliferating CD4+ or CD8+ clones.

Generated by immunoSEQ multiplex PCR, the TCRdb table keeps only in-frame clones and is missing some. The sample has approximately 100,000 clones; roughly 93% are singletons. Comment on this clone: Antigen unknown.

The sequenced material came from non-Treg CD4+ T cells sorted from blood. The receptor's source is a human donor in good health. V gene TRBV19 combines with J gene TRBJ1-1; unclear D gene. The CDR3 reads CASSSTVGTEAFF. The CDR3, as DNA: TGTGCCAGTAGTAGTACGGTAGGCACTGAAGCTTTCTTT.